The entry below gives a single T cell receptor beta chain sequence along with its context. Its antigen is still unknown. The ends were cut back, 0 bases at V and 1 base at J, with 7 bases in the middle. The CDR3 length is 14 residues. CDR1 SGDLS and CDR2 YYNGEE come from the germline V gene. The sample belongs to a study of metastatic and nonmetastatic thyroid tumors. Study background: The study looked at repertoires side by side in blood and in tumor or nodule tissue from malignant and benign thyroid patients.

The entire patient cohort was treatment-naive prior to thyroid surgery. Whole-study results and caveats: In both blood and tumor samples, TCR beta diversity was reported significantly higher for malignant than benign nodules.

Per the study methods: CDR3 was compared across clinicopathological groups, and the resulting differences were used to build a distant-metastasis classifier for papillary thyroid cancer. TCRdb re-analyzed the PCR reads using MiXCR. None of the V and J calls come from the authors' own analysis; TCRdb made them. This repertoire shows about 93,000 clones, 9.5% to 15% found once; its top ten account for approximately 10%. The sample consisted of blood. The clonotype comes from a female donor with papillary thyroid cancer or a benign thyroid nodule (not recorded which). Some clones in this sample may be carry-over from other donors' samples. The chain employs TRBV9 and TRBJ2-5; no clear D gene. CDR3 nucleotides: TGTGCCAGCAGCGTAGGGTCAGCCCAAGAGACCCAGTACTTC. Amino acid sequence: CASSVGSAQETQYF. The variable domain in full, with the rest retrieved from reference TRBV9 and TRBJ2-5, is DSGVTQTPKHLITATGQRVTLRCSPRSGDLSVYWYQQSLDQGLQFLIQYYNGEERAKGNILERFSAQQFPDLHSELNLSSLELGDSALYFCASSVGSAQETQYFGPGTRLLVL.